The clone carrying this T cell receptor beta chain has a single count. At one of its ends the junction is not consistent with the germline gene, which may arise from a read error. The entry originates in a study of cytomegalovirus exposure and HLA in healthy donors. This CDR3 region has 15 residues. Germline CDR1 and CDR2: MDHEN and SYDVKM. The primer mix had 60 Vbeta and 13 Jbeta primers. The repertoire was sequenced with immunoSEQ multiplex PCR; TCRdb's copy has only in-frame clones and lacks some. The repertoire holds 250,000 to 350,000 clones, with more than 80% as singletons. Likely unrecorded immune exposures existed in these nominally healthy donors.

The chain links TRBV28 to TRBJ2-2; 9 nucleotides agree with TRBD2. The sequenced material came from PBMCs. The source of this sequence is a man aged 40-49 years in good health and CMV-seropositive. Here the CDR3 DNA reads TGTGCCAGCAGTCCCTCTAGCGGGAACGCCGGGGAGCTGTTTTTT. Translation: CASSPSSGNAGELFF.